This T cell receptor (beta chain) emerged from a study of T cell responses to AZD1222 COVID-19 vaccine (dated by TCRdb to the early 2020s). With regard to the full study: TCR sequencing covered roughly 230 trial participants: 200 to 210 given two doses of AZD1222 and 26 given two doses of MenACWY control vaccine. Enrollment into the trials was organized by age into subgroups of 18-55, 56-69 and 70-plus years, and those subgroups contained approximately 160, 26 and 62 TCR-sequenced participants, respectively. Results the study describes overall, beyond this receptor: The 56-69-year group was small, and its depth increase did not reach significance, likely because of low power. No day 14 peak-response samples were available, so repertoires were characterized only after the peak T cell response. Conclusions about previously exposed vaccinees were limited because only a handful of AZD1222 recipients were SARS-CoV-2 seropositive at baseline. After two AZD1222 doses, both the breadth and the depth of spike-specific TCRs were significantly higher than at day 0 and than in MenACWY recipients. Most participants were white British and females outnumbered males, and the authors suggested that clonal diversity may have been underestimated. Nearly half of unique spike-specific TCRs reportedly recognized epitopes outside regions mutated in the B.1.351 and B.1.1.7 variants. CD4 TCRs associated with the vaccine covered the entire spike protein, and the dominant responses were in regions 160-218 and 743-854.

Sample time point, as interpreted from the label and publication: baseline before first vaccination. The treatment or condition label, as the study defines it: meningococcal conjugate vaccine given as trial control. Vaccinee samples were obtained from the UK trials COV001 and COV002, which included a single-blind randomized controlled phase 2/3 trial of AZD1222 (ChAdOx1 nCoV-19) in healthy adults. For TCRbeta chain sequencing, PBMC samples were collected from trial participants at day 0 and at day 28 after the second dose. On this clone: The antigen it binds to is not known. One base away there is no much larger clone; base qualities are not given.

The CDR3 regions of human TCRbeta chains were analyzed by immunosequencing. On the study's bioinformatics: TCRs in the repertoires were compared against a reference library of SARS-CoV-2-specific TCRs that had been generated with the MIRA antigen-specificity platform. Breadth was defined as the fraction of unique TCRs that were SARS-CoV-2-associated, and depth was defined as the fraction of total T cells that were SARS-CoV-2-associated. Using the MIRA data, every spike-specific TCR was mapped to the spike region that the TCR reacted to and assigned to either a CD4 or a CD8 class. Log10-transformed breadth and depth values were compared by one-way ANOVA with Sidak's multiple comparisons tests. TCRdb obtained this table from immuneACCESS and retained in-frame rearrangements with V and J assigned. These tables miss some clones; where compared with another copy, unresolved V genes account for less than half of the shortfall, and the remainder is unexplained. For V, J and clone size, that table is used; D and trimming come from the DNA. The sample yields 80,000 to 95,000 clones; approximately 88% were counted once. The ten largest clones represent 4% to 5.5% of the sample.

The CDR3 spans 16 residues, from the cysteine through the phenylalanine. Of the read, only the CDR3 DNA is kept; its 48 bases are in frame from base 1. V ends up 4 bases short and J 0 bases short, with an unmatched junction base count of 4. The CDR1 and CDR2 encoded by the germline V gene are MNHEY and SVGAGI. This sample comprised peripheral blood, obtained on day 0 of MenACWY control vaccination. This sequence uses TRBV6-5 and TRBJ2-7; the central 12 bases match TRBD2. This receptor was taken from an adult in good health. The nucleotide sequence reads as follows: TGTGCCAGCAGTTCCGGACTAGCGGGACTCTCCTACGAGCAGTACTTC. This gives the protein CASSSGLAGLSYEQYF.